This TCR beta chain was obtained from a study of T cells after yellow fever vaccination. Turning to the study itself: Low-cell-number fractions were prepared with SMART-Seq v4 Ultra Low Input. General observations from the study: Just a small share of clonotypes turned up in the CD4 compartment as well as the CD8 compartment. Once the booster was given, most primary-vaccination clones reappeared, at about 96% for CD4 and roughly 85% for CD8.

Template-switching 5'RACE yielded the TCR cDNA; a universal primer site and UMIs were added in the process. TCRdb ran MiXCR on the 5' RACE reads and lists one entry per CDR3 protein. This sample yields about 550,000 distinct CDR3 sequences, of which less than 20% are seen a single time; about 13% belongs to the top ten. This clonotype has a handful of counts. Its specificity is unknown. The receptor comes from a man younger than 40 who received the YFV17D yellow fever vaccine. Sequencing was performed on PBMCs, taken 15 days after the yellow fever booster vaccination.

The DNA for the CDR3 is TGCAGCGTTGGACCGGGACTACACTCCTACGAGCAGTACTTC. It translates to CSVGPGLHSYEQYF. The V call is TRBV29-1, the J call TRBJ2-7, with TRBD2 matching 7 bases. Germline loops: CDR1 SQVTM, CDR2 ANQGSEA. The CDR3 loop spans 14 amino acids. Losses at the gene ends were 4 bases for V and 0 bases for J; bases not matched to a gene: 6.